This record concerns one TCR beta chain sequence. Its specific antigen is unknown. Qualities for individual bases were not recorded, and no much larger clone is one base off. Biopsy-confirmed MCPyV-positive Merkel cell carcinoma was present in the study subjects, and positive serum antibodies to T-antigen were found in every subject. Genomic DNA was extracted from six adjacent 10-micron frozen tumor sections without cell sorting or culture. About 5 x 5 x 5 mm of tumor biopsy tissue was frozen in optimal cutting temperature compound. Hematoxylin and eosin scout sections confirmed abundant Merkel cell carcinoma and infiltrating cells in the frozen biopsy. The sample comes from a study of T cell repertoires in Merkel cell carcinoma (dated by TCRdb to between 2018 and 2021). In the study overall: Patients who had received intralesional immunotherapy or systemic immune checkpoint blockade ahead of the biopsy were left out. A diagnosis of MCPyV-positive Merkel cell carcinoma and successful in vitro expansion of tumor-infiltrating lymphocytes were required for inclusion. MCPyV-specific clonotypes were initially defined through tetramer sorting, cloning and paired TCR sequencing of expanded tumor-infiltrating lymphocytes.

Trimmed from V: 3 bases; trimmed from J: 4 bases; junction bases lacking a gene match: 8. The CDR3 contains 16 residues, cysteine and phenylalanine counted. Only CDR3 DNA is held: 48 bases, read in frame from base 1. As encoded in the germline V gene, CDR1 is MDHEN while CDR2 is SYDVKM. The research as a whole found: The study did not examine normal tissue biopsies.

TRB CDR3 sequencing and data processing of tumor genomic DNA were performed with the immunoSEQ assay. TCRdb carries this immuneACCESS record with in-frame sequences only. Its versions omit some clonotypes, under half of them owing to an unresolved V gene in the studies checked, with the rest unexplained. The sample table records more than 12,000 clones; roughly 72% of these occur just once. The ten top clones hold 17% of the sample. The rearranged chain carries TRBV28 and TRBJ2-5; 10 bases in between match TRBD1. Sequencing was done on a sample of tumor tissue. This clonotype was sampled from an adult with Merkel cell carcinoma. In nucleotides, the sequence is TGTGCCAGCAGTTTCGCCCGGACAGGGGGTGGAGAGACCCAGTACTTC. Translated, it gives CASSFARTGGGETQYF. Full variable domain (CDR3 extended with the reference TRBV28 and TRBJ2-5 proteins): DVKVTQSSRYLVKRTGEKVFLECVQDMDHENMFWYRQDPGLGLRLIYFSYDVKMKEKGDIPEGYSVSREKKERFSLILESASTNQTSMYLCASSFARTGGGETQYFGPGTRLLVL.